This T cell receptor (beta chain) is drawn from a study of radiotherapy plus CTLA-4 blockade in lung cancer. The overall study: About 17% of enrolled patients responded objectively, and approximately 34% had disease control. Study-wide points: The best predictor of response was reported to be early blood T cell clone dynamics, with interferon-beta. Among blood TCR repertoires after radiotherapy plus ipilimumab, tumor-derived clones expanded.

This table comes from immunoSEQ multiplex PCR, and its TCRdb copy is limited to in-frame clones, with some not included. The sample shows about 45,000 clones, more than 70% of them seen only once. People whose metastatic non-small-cell lung cancer was chemo-refractory got focal radiation along with CTLA-4 blockade by ipilimumab. From germline, CDR1 is SGHRS and CDR2 YFSETQ. The ends were cut back, 0 bases at V and 1 base at J, with 5 bases in the middle. The CDR3 covers 14 residues. About this clone itself: What it binds is not known.

The sequences come from peripheral blood, collected from a patient treated with radiotherapy plus ipilimumab. J is TRBJ1-5 and V is TRBV5-1; D is undetermined. The receptor's source is a human donor with non-small cell lung cancer who had stable disease on radiotherapy plus ipilimumab. The CDR3 DNA is TGCGCCAGCAGCTTGGGCCAGAGCAATCAGCCCCAGCATTTT. This translates into CASSLGQSNQPQHF.